Presented here are 27 T cell receptor beta chains from one specimen sequenced in a study of cytomegalovirus exposure and HLA in healthy donors. The PCR used 60 Vbeta and 13 Jbeta primers. Generated by immunoSEQ multiplex PCR, the TCRdb table keeps only in-frame clones and is missing some. The sample records roughly 80,000 clones, 60% to 80% being singletons. Material: PBMCs. These TCRs come from a woman aged 45-65 years in good health and CMV-seropositive.

V gene TRBV5-6 combines with J gene TRBJ1-2; tentatively, D is TRBD1 (5 bases). There are 16 residues in the CDR3. The V gene's germline CDR1 is SGHDT and CDR2 YYEEEE. Trimming left V 0 bases short and J 4 bases short, with 16 bases between. In DNA form, the CDR3 reads TGTGCCAGCAGCTTGGCGCGTCAGGGAATGCTCTATGGCTACACCTTC. It specifies CASSLARQGMLYGYTF. The full variable domain, with the rest looked up from reference TRBV5-6 and TRBJ1-2, is DAGVTQSPTHLIKTRGQQVTLRCSPKSGHDTVSWYQQALGQGPQFIFQYYEEEERQRGNFPDRFSGHQFPNYSSELNVNALLLGDSALYLCASSLARQGMLYGYTFGSGTRLTVV.

V gene TRBV14 combines with J gene TRBJ1-3, with 8 nucleotides matching TRBD1. Germline CDR1 is SGHDN and CDR2 is FVKESK. Unmatched junction bases numbered 3, after V lost 1 base and J lost 4 bases. The CDR3 length is 15 residues. CDR3 coding DNA: TGTGCCAGCAGCCAAGCCTGGACAGGGGGAAACACCATATATTTT. Translation: CASSQAWTGGNTIYF.

This CDR3 reads CASKRDGQPQHF. For the CDR3, the DNA is TGTGCCAGCAAACGGGATGGGCAGCCCCAGCATTTT. The chain has TRBV2 and TRBJ1-5; D ambiguous. This CDR3 spans 12 amino acids. CDR1 is SNHLY and CDR2 is FYNNEI in the germline V gene. V was trimmed by 7 bases and J by 7 bases, leaving 11 bases between them. The variable domain in full, with the rest retrieved from reference TRBV2 and TRBJ1-5, is EPEVTQTPSHQVTQMGQEVILRCVPISNHLYFYWYRQILGQKVEFLVSFYNNEISEKSEIFDDQFSVERPDGSNFTLKIRSTKLEDSAMYFCASKRDGQPQHFGDGTRLSIL.

V is TRBV4-1 and J is TRBJ2-3; maybe TRBD1 (6 bases). CDR3 length: 14 residues. Trimming removed 6 bases at V and 2 bases at J, with 12 bases between. CDR1 MGHRA and CDR2 YSYEKL come from the germline V gene. CDR3 nucleotide sequence: TGCGCCAGCAGGCAAAGGGGGACCACAGATACGCAGTATTTT. Protein product: CASRQRGTTDTQYF.

The chain uses TRBV28 and TRBJ2-6; 8 bases are a match to TRBD2. Per germline, CDR1 MDHEN and CDR2 SYDVKM. V shed 6 bases, J shed 0 bases, and the junction held 7 bases outside the gene matches. This CDR3 comprises 17 residues. The CDR3, as DNA: TGTGCCAGCAGCGTAACTAGCGGTCCCTCTGGGGCCAACGTCCTGACTTTC. This sequence encodes CASSVTSGPSGANVLTF.

The chain joins TRBV15 to TRBJ1-1; D perhaps matches TRBD1 (5 bases). Deletions cut 1 base from V and 0 bases from J, with 12 bases between. CDR1 and CDR2 from the germline V gene are LNHNV and YYDKDF (reference sequence). This CDR3 has 16 amino acids. The CDR3 loop is CATSRAQGGMNTEAFF. The CDR3 coding sequence is TGTGCCACCAGCAGAGCCCAGGGAGGGATGAACACTGAAGCTTTCTTT.

This chain uses TRBV2 with TRBJ2-7; D perhaps matches TRBD2 (7 bases). Trimming shortened V by 3 bases and J by 4 bases, and 16 bases separated the two germline ends. CDR1 is SNHLY and CDR2 is FYNNEI in the germline V gene. This CDR3 has 15 amino acids. The CDR3 region is CASSDQVRGGYEQYF. CDR3 DNA: TGTGCCAGCAGTGATCAGGTTAGGGGGGGGTACGAGCAGTACTTC.

The table lists this clone with a few counts. This sequence joins TRBV10-3 and TRBJ2-3; 14 nucleotides align to TRBD2. The CDR3 totals 17 residues. Germline loops: CDR1 ENHRY, CDR2 SYGVKD. V shed 8 bases and J 3 bases; nucleotides not matched to a gene: 10. The CDR3 DNA is TGTGCCATCGGCCGAGGCCGGACTAGCGGGAGGACAGATACGCAGTATTTT. It is translated as CAIGRGRTSGRTDTQYF.

V is TRBV18 and J is TRBJ2-7; 7 bases match TRBD2. CDR1 is KGHSH and CDR2 is LQKENI in the germline V gene. This CDR3 comprises 16 residues. J was trimmed by 7 bases and V by 3 bases; bases with no gene match: 15. The DNA for the CDR3 is TGTGCCAGCTCACCCGGTAACAGACTAGCATCACGGGAGCAGTACTTC. It specifies CASSPGNRLASREQYF.

This rearrangement joins TRBV19 to TRBJ2-5; 9 bases agree with TRBD1. The CDR3 contains 14 residues. Per germline, CDR1 LNHDA and CDR2 SQIVND (reference sequence). J gave up 5 bases and V 3 bases, and 4 bases lay outside the gene matches. This chain's CDR3 is CASSIFGQGETQYF. The CDR3, as DNA: TGTGCCAGTAGTATTTTCGGACAGGGGGAGACCCAGTACTTC.

The rearrangement joins TRBV9 to TRBJ2-3; TRBD2 might be the D (5 bases). V gave up 0 bases and J gave up 6 bases, with 11 bases separating them. Germline values: CDR1 SGDLS, CDR2 YYNGEE. This CDR3 has 14 residues. CDR3 bases: TGTGCCAGCAGCGTAGTAGGCGGGCCGGATACGCAGTATTTT. It specifies CASSVVGGPDTQYF.

This clone is a singleton in its sample. Sequence at one end of the junction differs from germline and may be a read error. The chain has TRBV7-7 and TRBJ2-1, with D perhaps TRBD2 (5 bases). This CDR3 contains 13 residues. CDR1 SSHAT and CDR2 FNYEAQ come from the germline V gene (reference sequence). The CDR3, as DNA: TGTGCTAGCAGCTTAGATCGGGGCAATGAGCAGTTCTTC. Its protein is CASSLDRGNEQFF.

In nucleotides, the CDR3 is TGTGCCAGCAGCGCCAGGACAGGGGACTCTTCACCCCTCCACTTT. Encoded protein: CASSARTGDSSPLHF. The gene calls are TRBV6-1 and TRBJ1-6; 9 bases agree with TRBD1. Per the germline V gene, CDR1 is MNHNS and CDR2 is SASEGT. This CDR3 has 15 amino acids. After removal of 6 bases from V and 9 bases from J, the junction contained 9 bases not matched to a gene.

The chain recombines TRBV11-3 with TRBJ2-3; weak D call: TRBD1 (6 bases). The V gene's germline CDR1 is SGHNT and CDR2 YENEEA. CDR3 length equals 18 residues. Trimming removed 1 base at V and 0 bases at J, with 17 bases between. For the CDR3, the DNA is TGTGCCAGCAGCTTAGCGGATCTATGGGACAAGAGCACAGATACGCAGTATTTT. As protein: CASSLADLWDKSTDTQYF.

The chain recombines TRBV18 with TRBJ2-1; D possibly corresponds to TRBD1 (6 bases). The CDR3 consists of 13 residues. V lost 3 bases to trimming and J lost 3 bases, with 6 bases between them. Germline loops: CDR1 KGHSH, CDR2 LQKENI. The CDR3 region is CASSPDSYNEQFF. The CDR3 region has the DNA TGTGCCAGCTCACCGGACAGCTACAATGAGCAGTTCTTC.

The chain employs TRBV6-5 and TRBJ2-5; TRBD1 agrees at 7 bases. The ends lost 6 bases at V and 5 bases at J; junction bases unmatched: 12. Germline V gene data show CDR1 as MNHEY and CDR2 as SVGAGI. The CDR3 sequence is 15 residues long. CDR3 amino acids: CASSRSGGPGETQYF. CDR3 DNA sequence: TGTGCCAGCAGCCGCTCAGGGGGTCCGGGTGAGACCCAGTACTTC.

This clone was detected a few times. The rearrangement joins TRBV25-1 to TRBJ1-2; no definite D call. This CDR3 comprises 14 residues. In germline, CDR1 is MGHDK, CDR2 SYGVNS. Trimming took 3 bases from V and 6 from J, leaving 14 bases between them. CDR3 amino acids: CASSDGAATHGYTF. The CDR3 nucleotides are TGTGCCAGCAGTGATGGCGCAGCGACGCATGGCTACACCTTC.

The chain joins TRBV23-1 to TRBJ2-7; 8 nucleotides match TRBD1. TRBV23-1 counts as an open reading frame of uncertain function. The J segment lost 1 base and the V segment lost 2 bases, leaving 1 base of the junction unmatched. This CDR3 is built from 14 residues. The CDR3 nucleotides read TGCGCCAGCAGTCAAAGACAGGGGTCCTACGAGCAGTACTTC. Its protein is CASSQRQGSYEQYF.

The gene calls are TRBV10-2 and TRBJ2-1; D is undetermined. The germline V gene encodes CDR1 WSHSY and CDR2 SAAADI. Trimming took 3 bases from V and 1 from J, leaving 7 bases between them. The CDR3 has 14 residues. CDR3 residues: CASSEKQSYNEQFF. The CDR3 bases are TGCGCCAGCAGTGAAAAACAGTCCTACAATGAGCAGTTCTTC.

The chain joins TRBV10-3 to TRBJ2-7; a possible D gene is TRBD2 (5 bases). This CDR3 has 13 amino acids. V was pared by 6 bases and J by 1 base, with 10 bases between. The germline gives CDR1 ENHRY, CDR2 SYGVKD. The CDR3 reads CAIRRAESYEQYF. CDR3 nucleotides: TGTGCCATCAGGAGGGCAGAATCCTACGAGCAGTACTTC.

The V gene is TRBV11-2, the J gene TRBJ2-7, with 11 bases matching TRBD2. Trimming cost V 5 bases and J 1 base; bases outside gene matches: 7. The CDR3 has 16 amino acids. CDR1 is SGHAT and CDR2 is FQNNGV in the germline V gene. CDR3 DNA sequence: TGTGCCAGCAGCGCTGGGACTAGCGGCAGATCCTACGAGCAGTACTTC. It codes for CASSAGTSGRSYEQYF.

V is TRBV4-2 and J is TRBJ1-2; D unclear. The V gene lost 2 bases and the J gene lost 5 bases, with 21 bases spanning the gap. Germline CDR1 and CDR2: LGHNA and YNFKEQ. The CDR3 runs 17 residues. The CDR3 region has the DNA TGTGCCAGCAGCCAATTTCTTTCGATCGTCGCAGATTATGGCTACACCTTC. Translated, it gives CASSQFLSIVADYGYTF.

The genes are TRBV15 and TRBJ2-7; D call uncertain. The CDR3 length is 14 residues. Germline V gene sequence: CDR1 LNHNV, CDR2 YYDKDF (reference sequence). Trimming left V 6 bases short and J 2 bases short, with 14 bases between. The CDR3 loop is CATRLSPKAYEQYF. The CDR3, as DNA: TGTGCCACCAGACTTTCCCCTAAAGCCTACGAGCAGTACTTC. Drawing the rest from reference TRBV15 and TRBJ2-7, the complete variable domain is DAMVIQNPRYQVTQFGKPVTLSCSQTLNHNVMYWYQQKSSQAPKLLFHYYDKDFNNEADTPDNFQSRRPNTSFCFLDIRSPGLGDTAMYLCATRLSPKAYEQYFGPGTRLTVT.

The chain has TRBV15 and TRBJ1-1; no reliable D call. Trimming took off 3 bases at V and 7 bases at J, with 9 bases between the two ends. CDR1 is LNHNV and CDR2 is YYDKDF in the germline V gene (reference sequence). The CDR3 has 12 residues. CDR3 nucleotides: TGTGCCACCAGCAGCGGAGGGAGTGAAGCTTTCTTT. Amino acids: CATSSGGSEAFF.

V gene TRBV7-3 combines with J gene TRBJ2-3; 9 bases fit TRBD1. Germline CDR1 SGHTA, CDR2 FQGTGA. This CDR3 is built from 17 residues. Trimming cost V 5 bases and J 4 bases; bases outside gene matches: 13. CDR3 DNA sequence: TGTGCCAGCAGCCAGGGATGGGACAGGGATAACTCAGATACGCAGTATTTT. Protein: CASSQGWDRDNSDTQYF.

CDR3 nucleotides: TGTGCCAGCTCACCAGAGAACCTAGCGGGAGCCCTAGGGCAGTTCTTC. Amino acid sequence: CASSPENLAGALGQFF. The V call is TRBV18, the J call TRBJ2-1, with TRBD2 identical over 10 bases. The CDR3 spans 16 residues. Looked up from germline, CDR1 is KGHSH and CDR2 is LQKENI. Trimming cost V 2 bases and J 12 bases; bases outside gene matches: 13.

The rearrangement links TRBV6-5 to TRBJ1-2; D might be TRBD1 (5 bases). Germline CDR1 reads MNHEY; CDR2 reads SVGAGI. V was cut by 2 bases and J by 5 bases, with 18 bases left in between. The CDR3 totals 16 residues. The CDR3 coding sequence is TGTGCCAGCAGTTACCTTTCGGGCTTCGGGGGGTATGGCTACACCTTC. It encodes CASSYLSGFGGYGYTF.